This T cell receptor beta chain came from a study of molecular identifiers for immune sequencing clone quantification. The germline V gene has CDR1 SGHNT and CDR2 YYREEE (reference sequence). The CDR3 extends over 15 amino acids. Trimming took 3 bases from V and 2 from J, leaving 15 bases between them. Using its own MiXCR run on the PCR reads, TCRdb lists one record per CDR3 protein. The sample shows about 320,000 distinct CDR3 sequences, about a fifth of them seen only once. This clonotype was observed at least ten times. Libraries of naive CD8 T cells were made from around 20,000 to 1,000,000 sorted cells. They used 10%, 30% or 50% RNA.

The source is a human donor in good health. Some libraries in this study had Jurkat cell RNA spiked in. The source material was naive CD8+ T cells from blood, with Jurkat cell RNA spiked in. Subset meaning: FACS-sorted CD8+CD4-CCR7+CD45RA+ naive T cells. J is TRBJ2-7 and V is TRBV5-4; D might be TRBD2 (5 bases). Here the CDR3 reads CASSYGGGATYEQYF. The DNA of the CDR3 is TGTGCCAGCAGCTATGGCGGAGGAGCTACCTACGAGCAGTACTTC. Combining the CDR3 with reference TRBV5-4 and TRBJ2-7 gives the whole variable domain ETGVTQSPTHLIKTRGQQVTLRCSSQSGHNTVSWYQQALGQGPQFIFQYYREEENGRGNFPPRFSGLQFPNYSSELNVNALELDDSALYLCASSYGGGATYEQYFGPGTRLTVT.